A single sample is the source of the 8 T cell receptor beta chains below, sequenced in a study of vaccination effects on CD4 cells after COVID-19. Antigen-specific CD4+ T cells were expanded with viral peptide pools in the ViraFEST assay before sequencing. After less than twelve days in culture, the CD4+ T cells were isolated. No cognate antigen is known for these TCRs. Data came from immunoSEQ multiplex PCR; TCRdb stores just in-frame clones and leaves some out. Of approximately 87,000 clones in the sample, 60% to 80% are singletons; the top ten hold roughly 1.7%. Sequenced material: CD4+ T cells from PBMCs cultured with HCoV-229E spike peptides, taken before COVID-19 vaccination. These receptors all stem from a human donor who received a COVID-19 vaccine.

The chain recombines TRBV27 with TRBJ2-3, with 7 bases that match TRBD2. With V trimmed by 5 bases and J by 4 bases, 9 bases remained unmatched. Germline CDR1 and CDR2: MNHEY and SMNVEV (reference sequence). The CDR3 has 15 amino acids. The CDR3 DNA sequence: TGTGCCAGCAGTCCCGGGACTAATGGGGCAGATACGCAGTATTTT. It yields the protein CASSPGTNGADTQYF.

This clone was counted a single time. This chain connects TRBV5-8 to TRBJ1-5; possible D gene TRBD1, 6 bases. The CDR3 is made up of 14 amino acids. The germline V gene has CDR1 SGHTS and CDR2 YDEGEE. The V gene lost 3 bases and the J gene lost 4 bases, with 11 bases spanning the gap. The CDR3 nucleotides are TGTGCCAGCAGCTCCGGACAGCCAAATCAGCCCCAGCATTTT. Translation gives CASSSGQPNQPQHF.

This chain connects TRBV2 to TRBJ2-7; 9 bases agree with TRBD2. V shed 6 bases and J 2 bases; nucleotides not matched to a gene: 11. CDR1 SNHLY and CDR2 FYNNEI come from the germline V gene. The CDR3 consists of 16 residues. The CDR3: CASRPIKRGVPYEQYV. CDR3 DNA sequence: TGTGCCAGCAGACCCATAAAGCGGGGGGTCCCCTACGAGCAGTACGTC.

The V and J genes are TRBV19 and TRBJ1-5, with a possible D match to TRBD1 (5 bases). The CDR3 extends over 15 amino acids. Germline CDR1 LNHDA, CDR2 SQIVND (reference sequence). Between the trimmed V and J ends, which lost 5 bases and 0 bases, there was a span of 11 bases. CDR3 DNA sequence: TGTGCCAGTAGTCCCGGGACGGATAGCAATCAGCCCCAGCATTTT. Translation gives CASSPGTDSNQPQHF.

The J gene is TRBJ1-2, the V gene TRBV24-1; no reliable D call. V lost 4 bases and J 2 bases, leaving 7 bases between the germline ends. The CDR3 has 13 amino acids. Germline loops: CDR1 KGHDR, CDR2 SFDVKD. CDR3 amino acids: CATSDPNNYGYTF. The CDR3 DNA reads as TGTGCCACCAGTGACCCGAACAACTATGGCTACACCTTC.

The chain recombines TRBV2 with TRBJ2-5; 7 positions match TRBD1. The CDR3 runs to 14 residues. The V gene's germline CDR1 is SNHLY and CDR2 FYNNEI. V gave up 6 bases and J gave up 5 bases; unmatched junction bases: 9. CDR3 amino acids: CASSDTGVRETQYF. CDR3 nucleotides: TGTGCCAGCAGCGATACAGGGGTCCGGGAGACCCAGTACTTC.

The V gene is TRBV5-5, the J gene TRBJ1-5; D unclear. The CDR3 runs to 13 residues. Germline loops: CDR1 SGHKS, CDR2 YYEKEE (reference sequence). Trimming removed 4 bases from V and 9 bases from J, with 14 bases in between. The CDR3 region is CASSPDLGRPQHF. The CDR3 DNA reads as TGTGCCAGCAGCCCGGACCTGGGTCGGCCCCAGCATTTT.

The chain combines TRBV12-5 with TRBJ2-2, with TRBD2 matching 15 bases. The CDR3 totals 20 residues. V lost 6 bases to trimming and J lost 5 bases; unmatched junction nucleotides: 16. Germline V gives CDR1 LGHNT, CDR2 FRNRAP. Written as DNA, the CDR3 is TGTGCTAGTGGGCGGGAGCCGGGACTAGCGGGGGGCCCACGTACCGGGGAGCTGTTTTTT. Its protein is CASGREPGLAGGPRTGELFF.